One sample yielded the 17 T cell receptor beta chains listed below, sequenced in a study of shared clonotypes between healthy human individuals. Using immunoSEQ multiplex PCR, the repertoire was profiled, and TCRdb retains in-frame clones only, with some absent. The repertoire holds hundreds of thousands of clones, with about 80% as singletons. Input material: memory CD4+ T cells sorted from blood. The subset here: CD45RA-negative fraction. The receptors derive from a woman under 40 in good health.

This clone appeared a few times. The chain has TRBV7-9 and TRBJ2-7; D ambiguous. V was pared by 1 base and J by 7 bases, with 8 bases between. CDR1 is SEHNR and CDR2 is FQNEAQ in the germline V gene (reference sequence). The length of the CDR3 is 12 residues. The CDR3 loop is CASSLEVWEQYF. The DNA for the CDR3 is TGTGCCAGCAGCTTAGAAGTGTGGGAGCAGTACTTC.

The chain is built from TRBV4-1 and TRBJ2-1, with a possible D match to TRBD2 (5 bases). The germline CDR1 and CDR2 sequences are MGHRA and YSYEKL. CDR3 length: 15 amino acids. The ends were cut back, 1 base at V and 7 bases at J, with 14 bases in the middle. The chain's CDR3 is CASSQGRSLVNEQFF. In DNA form, the CDR3 reads TGCGCCAGCAGCCAAGGGAGGAGTTTGGTGAATGAGCAGTTCTTC.

The V and J genes are TRBV21-1 and TRBJ2-1; the D segment call TRBD2 is taken from the table without a DNA check. TRBV21-1 is reported as a pseudogene. CDR3 length: 15 amino acids. CDR3 bases: TGTGCCAGCAGCGTCCCCCTCGCCGCTAATAATGAGCAGTTCTTC. It yields the protein CASSVPLAANNEQFF.

The V gene is TRBV19, the J gene TRBJ1-2; TRBD1 is a possible D gene (6 bases). Germline V gene sequence: CDR1 LNHDA, CDR2 SQIVND (reference sequence). The V gene lost 7 bases and the J gene lost 0 bases, with 21 bases spanning the gap. The CDR3 length is 17 residues. The CDR3 region is CASNEGDTSFANYGYTF. For the CDR3, the DNA is TGTGCCAGTAACGAGGGGGACACTTCCTTCGCTAACTATGGCTACACCTTC. The whole variable domain, remainder taken from reference TRBV19 and TRBJ1-2, is DGGITQSPKYLFRKEGQNVTLSCEQNLNHDAMYWYRQDPGQGLRLIYYSQIVNDFQKGDIAEGYSVSREKKESFPLTVTSAQKNPTAFYLCASNEGDTSFANYGYTFGSGTRLTVV.

The rearrangement links TRBV11-2 to TRBJ2-7; 8 bases map to TRBD1. CDR1 is SGHAT and CDR2 is FQNNGV in the germline V gene. This CDR3 comprises 14 residues. The trim removed 5 bases at V and 2 bases at J, leaving 5 bases unmatched. The CDR3 protein is CASSTQGGTYEQYF. The CDR3 coding sequence is TGTGCCAGCAGCACACAGGGGGGAACCTACGAGCAGTACTTC.

Regarding this clone: A much larger clone lies one base from this, so it may be a read error. The sample contains more than one DNA sequence encoding this CDR3. The chain is built from TRBV6-5 and TRBJ2-5; a weak D match, TRBD2 (5 bases). The end of the DNA fits TRBJ2-7 better, so the J call may be wrong. The CDR3 has 14 amino acids. The germline gives CDR1 MNHEY, CDR2 SVGAGI. In DNA form, the CDR3 reads TGTGCCAGCAGGAGGGATTTTAGCTCCTACGAGCAGTACTTC. This gives the protein CASRRDFSSYEQYF.

This chain uses TRBV18 with TRBJ1-4; no clear D gene. The CDR3 has 15 residues. CDR1 and CDR2 (germline): KGHSH, LQKENI. The ends were cut back, 3 bases at V and 8 bases at J, with 16 bases in the middle. The DNA of the CDR3 is TGTGCCAGCTCACCCTTCCAGACAACCGCCGAAAAACTGTTTTTT. It encodes CASSPFQTTAEKLFF.

The chain has TRBV27 and TRBJ2-2; a weak D match, TRBD2 (7 bases). Trimming cost V 3 bases and J 4 bases, with 12 bases left between them. Germline V CDR1 and CDR2: MNHEY, SMNVEV (reference sequence). The CDR3 spans 15 residues. CDR3 in amino acids: CASSFFGGLTGELFF. The CDR3 DNA sequence: TGTGCCAGCAGTTTTTTCGGGGGGCTCACCGGGGAGCTGTTTTTT.

V gene TRBV7-3 combines with J gene TRBJ2-1; 9 positions match TRBD2. CDR3 length: 14 amino acids. V trimming: 8 bases; J trimming: 7 bases; junction bases outside the gene matches: 9. Germline V CDR1 and CDR2: SGHTA, FQGTGA. CDR3 region: CASGAGGPSNEQFF. In nucleotides, the CDR3 is TGTGCCAGCGGGGCGGGAGGGCCCTCAAATGAGCAGTTCTTC.

V is TRBV4-1 and J is TRBJ2-2; 7 nucleotides line up with TRBD1. This CDR3 has 15 amino acids. Per the germline V gene, CDR1 is MGHRA and CDR2 is YSYEKL. The junction had 5 bases not matched to a gene; V was cut back by 1 base and J by 6 bases. CDR3 residues: CASSQGDRGPGELFF. The CDR3 DNA reads TGCGCCAGCAGCCAAGGGGACAGAGGCCCCGGGGAGCTGTTTTTT.

CDR3 nucleotide sequence: TGTGCCAGCAAGGGACAGCACACAGATACGCAGTATTTT. Protein sequence: CASKGQHTDTQYF. The rearrangement links TRBV2 to TRBJ2-3; 7 bases fit TRBD1. Germline assignment: CDR1 SNHLY and CDR2 FYNNEI. V lost 7 bases and J lost 2; bases outside the gene matches: 3. CDR3 size: 13 residues.

V usage is TRBV28 and J usage is TRBJ1-4; D perhaps matches TRBD1 (6 bases). There are 17 residues in the CDR3. The germline CDR1 and CDR2 sequences are MDHEN and SYDVKM. Trimming took 6 bases from V and 3 from J, leaving 20 bases between them. The CDR3 sequence: CASSSMGGAIPNEKLFF. DNA of the CDR3: TGTGCCAGCAGCTCAATGGGGGGCGCTATCCCTAATGAAAAACTGTTTTTT.

This chain uses TRBV5-4 with TRBJ1-6; D is possibly TRBD1 (6 bases). Trimming cost V 0 bases and J 6 bases, with 7 bases left between them. The CDR3 spans 14 residues. Germline CDR1 reads SGHNT; CDR2 reads YYREEE (reference sequence). CDR3 sequence (DNA): TGTGCCAGCAGCTTGGACAGGGCTAATTCACCCCTCCACTTT. This encodes CASSLDRANSPLHF.

This rearrangement joins TRBV6-5 to TRBJ2-5; D is uncertain. This CDR3 region has 13 residues. V was clipped by 2 bases and J by 9 bases, with 13 bases between them. Germline lookup yields CDR1 MNHEY and CDR2 SVGAGI. The CDR3 loop is CASSYGIKRPQYF. CDR3 sequence (DNA): TGTGCCAGCAGTTACGGGATAAAGAGACCCCAGTACTTC.

A note on this clone: This sample also contains other DNA sequences that code for the same CDR3. This chain links TRBV15 with TRBJ1-2; 7 bases agree with TRBD1. Trimming at V came to 1 base and at J to 4 bases, leaving 3 bases not matched to a gene. The CDR3 is 14 residues long. Germline V gene sequence: CDR1 LNHNV, CDR2 YYDKDF (reference sequence). CDR3 protein: CATSRGGDSYGYTF. CDR3 bases: TGTGCCACCAGCAGAGGGGGGGACAGCTATGGCTACACCTTC.

The CDR3 DNA sequence: TGTGCCACCAGCAGAGATTCGCACGGGGAGCTGTTTTTT. Protein sequence: CATSRDSHGELFF. This rearrangement joins TRBV15 to TRBJ2-2; D remains unclear. The germline V gene has CDR1 LNHNV and CDR2 YYDKDF (reference sequence). Between the trimmed V and J ends, which lost 0 bases and 7 bases, there was a span of 6 bases. The CDR3 sequence is 13 residues long.

This clone came up many times. This same CDR3 is encoded by further DNA sequences in the sample. DNA of the CDR3: TGTGCCAGCAGTTACTCGACGGGTCTTAATGAAAAACTGTTTTTT. Translation gives CASSYSTGLNEKLFF. The chain has TRBV6-6 and TRBJ1-4; D remains unclear. This CDR3 is 15 amino acids long. Trimming took 0 bases from V and 4 from J, leaving 9 bases between them. CDR1 and CDR2 from the germline V gene are MNHNY and SVGAGI (reference sequence).